The subject of this entry is one T cell receptor beta chain. Its antigen is as yet unknown. This entry comes from a study of cytomegalovirus exposure and HLA in healthy donors. About the study: In terms of ancestry, the Caucasian-associated cluster contained roughly 81% of the approximately 380 genotyped donors.

It was with 60 Vbeta and 13 Jbeta primers that the PCR ran. The protocol was immunoSEQ multiplex PCR, while the TCRdb copy is restricted to in-frame clones and leaves out a portion. The data show 150,000 to 200,000 clones, around 76% seen once. Study conclusions and caveats: Later analysis identified about 18,000 TCR beta sequences associated with HLA alleles, using a false discovery rate threshold of 0.05. Using the classifier, cytomegalovirus status was reportedly diagnosed with high specificity and sensitivity.

The sequenced sample consisted of PBMCs. This sequence originates from a girl under 18 in good health and CMV-seropositive.

As DNA, the CDR3 is TGTGCCAGCAGTGAAACCCAGATGAACACTGAAGCTTTCTTT. Translating gives CASSETQMNTEAFF. The chain uses TRBV2 and TRBJ1-1; D not certain. This CDR3 is 14 amino acids long. The germline V gene has CDR1 SNHLY and CDR2 FYNNEI. With 2 bases removed from V and 0 bases from J, the gap between germline ends came to 7 bases.